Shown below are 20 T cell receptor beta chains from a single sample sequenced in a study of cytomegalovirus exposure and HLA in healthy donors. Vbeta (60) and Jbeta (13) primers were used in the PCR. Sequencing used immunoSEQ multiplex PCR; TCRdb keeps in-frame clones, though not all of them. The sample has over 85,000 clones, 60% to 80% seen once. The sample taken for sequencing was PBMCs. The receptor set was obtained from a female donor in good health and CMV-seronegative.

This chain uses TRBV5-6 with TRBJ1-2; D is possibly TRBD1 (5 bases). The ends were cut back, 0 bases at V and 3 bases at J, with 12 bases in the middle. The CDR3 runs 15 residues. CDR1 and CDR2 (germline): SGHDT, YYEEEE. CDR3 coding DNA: TGTGCCAGCAGCTTGGATGTCAGGGTACACTATGGCTACACCTTC. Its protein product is CASSLDVRVHYGYTF.

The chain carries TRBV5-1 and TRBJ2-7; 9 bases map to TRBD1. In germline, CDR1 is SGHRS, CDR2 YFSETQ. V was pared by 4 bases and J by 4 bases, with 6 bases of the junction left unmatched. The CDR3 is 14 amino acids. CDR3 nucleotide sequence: TGCGCCAGCAGCCATGGGGACAGGGTTTACGAGCAGTACTTC. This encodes CASSHGDRVYEQYF.

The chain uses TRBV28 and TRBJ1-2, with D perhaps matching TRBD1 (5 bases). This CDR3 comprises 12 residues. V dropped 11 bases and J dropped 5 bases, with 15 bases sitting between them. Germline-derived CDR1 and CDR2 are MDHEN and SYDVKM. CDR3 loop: CACQGSGYGYTF. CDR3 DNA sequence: TGTGCCTGTCAGGGCTCTGGGTATGGCTACACCTTC.

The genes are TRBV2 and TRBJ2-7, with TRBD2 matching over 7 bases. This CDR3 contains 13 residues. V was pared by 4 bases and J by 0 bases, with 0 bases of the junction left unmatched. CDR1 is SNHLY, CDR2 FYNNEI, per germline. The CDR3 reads CASSGLASYEQYV. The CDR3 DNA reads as TGTGCCAGCAGTGGACTAGCCTCCTACGAGCAGTACGTC.

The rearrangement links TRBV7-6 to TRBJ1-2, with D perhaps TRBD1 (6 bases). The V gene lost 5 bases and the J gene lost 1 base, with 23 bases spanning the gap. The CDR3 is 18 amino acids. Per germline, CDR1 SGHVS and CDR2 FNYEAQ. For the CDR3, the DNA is TGTGCCAGCAGCCGAATTGCAACTCCGGGACACCTTAACTATGGCTACACCTTC. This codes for CASSRIATPGHLNYGYTF.

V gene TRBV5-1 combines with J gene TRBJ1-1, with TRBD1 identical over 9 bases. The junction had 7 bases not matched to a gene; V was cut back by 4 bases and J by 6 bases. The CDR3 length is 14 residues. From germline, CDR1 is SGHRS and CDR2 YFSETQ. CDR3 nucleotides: TGCGCCAGCAGCGAGGGACAGGGATTGGCTGAAGCTTTCTTT. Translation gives CASSEGQGLAEAFF.

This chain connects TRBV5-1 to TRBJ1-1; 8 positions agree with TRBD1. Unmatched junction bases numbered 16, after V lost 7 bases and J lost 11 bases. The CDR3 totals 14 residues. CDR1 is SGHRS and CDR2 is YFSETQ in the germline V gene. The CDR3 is CASRPQDRDSLAFF. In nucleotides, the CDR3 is TGCGCCAGCCGCCCACAGGACAGGGATAGTTTGGCTTTCTTT.

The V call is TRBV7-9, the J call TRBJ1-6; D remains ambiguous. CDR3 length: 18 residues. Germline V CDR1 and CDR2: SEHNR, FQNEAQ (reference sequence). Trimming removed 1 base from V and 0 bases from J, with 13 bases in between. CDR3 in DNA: TGTGCCAGCAGCTTAGGGCCGCCGCATGTCTCCTATAATTCACCCCTCCACTTT. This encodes CASSLGPPHVSYNSPLHF.

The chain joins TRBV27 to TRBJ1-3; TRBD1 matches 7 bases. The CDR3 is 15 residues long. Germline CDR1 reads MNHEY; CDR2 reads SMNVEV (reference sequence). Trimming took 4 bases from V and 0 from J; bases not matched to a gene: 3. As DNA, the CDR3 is TGTGCCAGCAGTTGGGACAGCCGCTCTGGAAACACCATATATTTT. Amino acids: CASSWDSRSGNTIYF.

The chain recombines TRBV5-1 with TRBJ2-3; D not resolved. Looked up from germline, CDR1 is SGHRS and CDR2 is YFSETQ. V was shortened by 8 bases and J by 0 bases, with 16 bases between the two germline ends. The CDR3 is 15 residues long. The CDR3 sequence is CASKNGLVSTDTQYF. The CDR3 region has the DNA TGCGCCAGTAAAAACGGGTTGGTTAGCACAGATACGCAGTATTTT.

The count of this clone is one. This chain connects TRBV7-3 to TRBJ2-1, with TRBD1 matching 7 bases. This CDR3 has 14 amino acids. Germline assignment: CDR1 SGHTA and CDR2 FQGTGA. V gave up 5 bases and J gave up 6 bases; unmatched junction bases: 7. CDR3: CASSPRDRINEQFF. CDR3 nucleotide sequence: TGTGCCAGCAGCCCCCGGGACAGAATCAATGAGCAGTTCTTC. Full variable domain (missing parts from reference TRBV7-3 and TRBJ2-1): GAGVSQTPSNKVTEKGKYVELRCDPISGHTALYWYRQSLGQGPEFLIYFQGTGAADDSGLPNDRFFAVRPEGSVSTLKIQRTERGDSAVYLCASSPRDRINEQFFGPGTRLTVL.

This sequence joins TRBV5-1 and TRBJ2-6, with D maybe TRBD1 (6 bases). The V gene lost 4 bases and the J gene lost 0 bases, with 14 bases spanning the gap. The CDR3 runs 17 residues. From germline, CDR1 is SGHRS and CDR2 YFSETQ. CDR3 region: CASSPRQAFSGANVLTF. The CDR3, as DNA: TGCGCCAGCAGCCCCCGACAGGCCTTCTCTGGGGCCAACGTCCTGACTTTC.

CDR3 residues: CASSIQGSSGNTIYF. DNA of the CDR3: TGTGCCAGTAGTATTCAGGGGAGCTCTGGAAACACCATATATTTT. The chain has TRBV19 and TRBJ1-3; D perhaps matches TRBD1 (6 bases). The length of the CDR3 is 15 residues. Trimming pared 3 bases from V and 0 bases from J, leaving 9 bases between. The germline CDR1 and CDR2 sequences are LNHDA and SQIVND (reference sequence).

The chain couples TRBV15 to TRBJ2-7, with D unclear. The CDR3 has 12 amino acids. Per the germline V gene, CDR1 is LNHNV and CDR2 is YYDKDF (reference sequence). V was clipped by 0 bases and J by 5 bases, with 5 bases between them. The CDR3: CATSRDEDEQYF. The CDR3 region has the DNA TGTGCCACCAGCAGAGATGAGGACGAGCAGTACTTC.

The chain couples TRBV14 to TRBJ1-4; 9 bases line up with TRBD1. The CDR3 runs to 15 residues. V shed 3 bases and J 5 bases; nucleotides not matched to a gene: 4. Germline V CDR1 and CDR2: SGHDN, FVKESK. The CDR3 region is CASSQKGQGNEKLFF. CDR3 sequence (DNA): TGTGCCAGCAGCCAGAAGGGACAGGGAAATGAAAAACTGTTTTTT.

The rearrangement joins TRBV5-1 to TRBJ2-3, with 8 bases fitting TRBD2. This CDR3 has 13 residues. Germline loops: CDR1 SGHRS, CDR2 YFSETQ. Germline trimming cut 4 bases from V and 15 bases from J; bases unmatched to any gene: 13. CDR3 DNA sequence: TGCGCCAGCAGCACAGAAGGGCGGGGGGAATTCTATTTT. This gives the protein CASSTEGRGEFYF. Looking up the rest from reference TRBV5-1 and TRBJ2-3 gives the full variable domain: KAGVTQTPRYLIKTRGQQVTLSCSPISGHRSVSWYQQTPGQGLQFLFEYFSETQRNKGNFPGRFSGRQFSNSRSEMNVSTLELGDSALYLCASSTEGRGEFYFGPGTRLTVL.

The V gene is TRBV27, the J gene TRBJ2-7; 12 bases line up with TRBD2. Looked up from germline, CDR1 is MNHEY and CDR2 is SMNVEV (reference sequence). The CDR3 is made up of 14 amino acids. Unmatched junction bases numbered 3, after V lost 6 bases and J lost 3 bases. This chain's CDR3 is CASSRTSGIYEQYF. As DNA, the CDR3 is TGTGCCAGCAGCCGGACTAGCGGGATCTACGAGCAGTACTTC.

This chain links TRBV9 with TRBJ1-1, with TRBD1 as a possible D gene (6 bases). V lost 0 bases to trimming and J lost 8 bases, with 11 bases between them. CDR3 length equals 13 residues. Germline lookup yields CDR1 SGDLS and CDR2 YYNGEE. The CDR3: CASSVAGVGEAFF. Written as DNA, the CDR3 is TGTGCCAGCAGCGTAGCAGGGGTGGGGGAAGCTTTCTTT.

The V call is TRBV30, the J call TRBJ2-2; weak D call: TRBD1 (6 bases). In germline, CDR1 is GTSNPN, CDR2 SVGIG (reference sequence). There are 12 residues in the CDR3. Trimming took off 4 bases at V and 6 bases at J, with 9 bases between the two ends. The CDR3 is CAWNSGAGELFF. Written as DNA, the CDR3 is TGTGCCTGGAACTCAGGGGCCGGGGAGCTGTTTTTT.

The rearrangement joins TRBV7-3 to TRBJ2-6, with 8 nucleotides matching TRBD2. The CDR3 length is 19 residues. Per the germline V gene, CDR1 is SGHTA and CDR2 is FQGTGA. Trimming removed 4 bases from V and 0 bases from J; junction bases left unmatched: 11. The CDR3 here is CASSSQIAGLFSGANVLTF. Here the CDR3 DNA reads TGTGCCAGCAGCTCTCAAATAGCGGGACTATTCTCTGGGGCCAACGTCCTGACTTTC.